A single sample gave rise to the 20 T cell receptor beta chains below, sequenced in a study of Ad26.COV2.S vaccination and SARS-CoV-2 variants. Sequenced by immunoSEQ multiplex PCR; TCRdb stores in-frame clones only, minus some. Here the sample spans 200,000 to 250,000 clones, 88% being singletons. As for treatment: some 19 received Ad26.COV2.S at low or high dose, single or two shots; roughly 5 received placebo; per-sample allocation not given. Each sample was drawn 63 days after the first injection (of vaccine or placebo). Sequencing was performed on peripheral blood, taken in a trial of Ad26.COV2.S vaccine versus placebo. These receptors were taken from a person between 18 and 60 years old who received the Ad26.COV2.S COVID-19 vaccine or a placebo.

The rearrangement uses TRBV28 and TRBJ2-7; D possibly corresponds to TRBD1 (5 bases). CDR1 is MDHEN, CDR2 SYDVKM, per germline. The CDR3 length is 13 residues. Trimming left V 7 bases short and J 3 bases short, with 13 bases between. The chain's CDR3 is CASNADSLYEQYF. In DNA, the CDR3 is TGTGCCAGCAATGCAGACAGCCTCTACGAGCAGTACTTC.

This chain's CDR3 is CAISVGSYEQYF. In nucleotides, the CDR3 is TGTGCCATCAGTGTTGGCTCCTACGAGCAGTACTTC. The chain carries TRBV10-3 and TRBJ2-7, with D uncertain. This CDR3 comprises 12 residues. Trimming removed 4 bases from V and 0 bases from J, with 4 bases in between. Germline assignment: CDR1 ENHRY and CDR2 SYGVKD.

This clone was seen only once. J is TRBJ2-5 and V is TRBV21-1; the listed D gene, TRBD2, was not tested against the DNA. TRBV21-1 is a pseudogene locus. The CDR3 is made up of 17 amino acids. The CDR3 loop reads CASSKWGSGRAQETQYF. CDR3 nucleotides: TGTGCCAGCAGCAAATGGGGGAGCGGGAGGGCCCAGGAGACCCAGTACTTC.

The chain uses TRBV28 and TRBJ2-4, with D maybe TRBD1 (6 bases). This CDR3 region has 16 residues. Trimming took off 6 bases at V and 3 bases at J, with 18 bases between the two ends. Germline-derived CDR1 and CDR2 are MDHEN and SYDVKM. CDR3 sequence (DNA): TGTGCCAGCAGGAGCCAGGGGAGAAGGGGCAAAAACATTCAGTACTTC. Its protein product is CASRSQGRRGKNIQYF. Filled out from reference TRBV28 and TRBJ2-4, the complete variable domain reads DVKVTQSSRYLVKRTGEKVFLECVQDMDHENMFWYRQDPGLGLRLIYFSYDVKMKEKGDIPEGYSVSREKKERFSLILESASTNQTSMYLCASRSQGRRGKNIQYFGAGTRLSVL.

CDR3 sequence: CASSLATSGGADTQYF. DNA of the CDR3: TGTGCCAGCAGCTTGGCCACTAGCGGGGGGGCAGATACGCAGTATTTT. The V gene is TRBV5-8, the J gene TRBJ2-3, with TRBD2 matching over 13 bases. Germline assignment: CDR1 SGHTS and CDR2 YDEGEE. V lost 0 bases, J lost 4 bases, and 2 bases stayed unmatched. This CDR3 has 16 amino acids.

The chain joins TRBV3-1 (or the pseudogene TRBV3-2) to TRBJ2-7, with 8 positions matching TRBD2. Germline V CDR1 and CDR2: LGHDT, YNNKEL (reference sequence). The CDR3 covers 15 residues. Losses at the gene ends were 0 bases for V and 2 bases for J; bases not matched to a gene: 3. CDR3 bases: TGTGCCAGCAGCCAAGATAGGACTAGCACCTACGAGCAGTACTTC. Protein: CASSQDRTSTYEQYF.

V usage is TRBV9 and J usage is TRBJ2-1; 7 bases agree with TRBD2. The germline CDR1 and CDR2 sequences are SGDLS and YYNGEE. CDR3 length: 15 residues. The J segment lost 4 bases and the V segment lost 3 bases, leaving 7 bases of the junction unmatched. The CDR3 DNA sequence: TGTGCCAGCAGCGAAAGCGGGGCCCGTTACAATGAGCAGTTCTTC. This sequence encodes CASSESGARYNEQFF.

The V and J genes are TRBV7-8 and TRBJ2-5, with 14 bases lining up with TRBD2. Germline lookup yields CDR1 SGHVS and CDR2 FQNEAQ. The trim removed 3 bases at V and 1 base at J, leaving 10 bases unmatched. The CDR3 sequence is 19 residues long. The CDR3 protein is CASSFLPGLAGVIQETQYF. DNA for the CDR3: TGTGCCAGCAGCTTTCTGCCGGGACTAGCGGGAGTCATCCAAGAGACCCAGTACTTC.

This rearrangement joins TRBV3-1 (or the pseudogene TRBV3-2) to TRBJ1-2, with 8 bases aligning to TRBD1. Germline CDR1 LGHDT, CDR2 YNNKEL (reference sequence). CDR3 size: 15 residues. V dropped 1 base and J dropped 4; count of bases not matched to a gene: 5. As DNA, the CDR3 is TGTGCCAGCAGCCAAGGGTCGGGACAGGCCTATGGCTACACCTTC. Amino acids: CASSQGSGQAYGYTF.

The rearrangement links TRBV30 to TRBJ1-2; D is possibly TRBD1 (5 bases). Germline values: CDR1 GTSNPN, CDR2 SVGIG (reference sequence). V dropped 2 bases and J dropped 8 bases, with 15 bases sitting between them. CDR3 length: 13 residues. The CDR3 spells CAWSLPGTGGYTF. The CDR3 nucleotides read TGTGCCTGGAGTCTCCCCGGGACGGGAGGCTACACCTTC.

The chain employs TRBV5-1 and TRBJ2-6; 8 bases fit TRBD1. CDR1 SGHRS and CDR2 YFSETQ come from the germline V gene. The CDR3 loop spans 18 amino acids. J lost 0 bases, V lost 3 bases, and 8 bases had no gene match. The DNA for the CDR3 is TGCGCCAGCAGCTCCGACAGGGGCCCCCCCTCTGGGGCCAACGTCCTGACTTTC. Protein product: CASSSDRGPPSGANVLTF.

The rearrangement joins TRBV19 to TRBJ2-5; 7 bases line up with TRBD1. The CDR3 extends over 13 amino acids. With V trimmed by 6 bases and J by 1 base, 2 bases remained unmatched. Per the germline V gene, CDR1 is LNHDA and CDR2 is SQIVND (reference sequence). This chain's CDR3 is CASRGQFQETQYF. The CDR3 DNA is TGTGCCAGTAGGGGACAGTTCCAAGAGACCCAGTACTTC. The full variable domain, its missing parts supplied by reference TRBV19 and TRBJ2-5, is DGGITQSPKYLFRKEGQNVTLSCEQNLNHDAMYWYRQDPGQGLRLIYYSQIVNDFQKGDIAEGYSVSREKKESFPLTVTSAQKNPTAFYLCASRGQFQETQYFGPGTRLLVL.

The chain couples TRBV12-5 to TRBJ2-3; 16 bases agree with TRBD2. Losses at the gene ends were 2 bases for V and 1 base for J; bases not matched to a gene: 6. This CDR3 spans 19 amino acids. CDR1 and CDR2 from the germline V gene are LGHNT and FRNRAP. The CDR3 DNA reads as TGTGCTAGTGGTTTGCCGGGACTAGCGGGGGGGCCCGGCACAGATACGCAGTATTTT. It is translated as CASGLPGLAGGPGTDTQYF.

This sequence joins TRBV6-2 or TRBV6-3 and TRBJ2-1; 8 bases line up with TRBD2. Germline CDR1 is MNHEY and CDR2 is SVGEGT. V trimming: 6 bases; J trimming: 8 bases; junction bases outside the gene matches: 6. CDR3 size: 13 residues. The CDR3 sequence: CASSPHGRDEQFF. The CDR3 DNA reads TGTGCCAGCAGCCCTCACGGGAGGGATGAGCAGTTCTTC.

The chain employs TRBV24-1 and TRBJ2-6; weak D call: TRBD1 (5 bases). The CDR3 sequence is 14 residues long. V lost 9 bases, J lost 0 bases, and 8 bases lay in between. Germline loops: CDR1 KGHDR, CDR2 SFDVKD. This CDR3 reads CATLDSSGANVLTF. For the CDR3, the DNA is TGTGCCACCCTTGACAGCTCTGGGGCCAACGTCCTGACTTTC.

The CDR3 loop reads CASSRDDRGFGYTF. The CDR3 bases are TGCGCCAGCAGCCGAGATGACAGGGGATTCGGCTACACCTTC. The V gene is TRBV4-3, the J gene TRBJ1-2; 8 bases align to TRBD1. The CDR3 totals 14 residues. Germline CDR1 LGHNA, CDR2 YSLEER. Trimming took 4 bases from V and 8 from J; bases not matched to a gene: 9.

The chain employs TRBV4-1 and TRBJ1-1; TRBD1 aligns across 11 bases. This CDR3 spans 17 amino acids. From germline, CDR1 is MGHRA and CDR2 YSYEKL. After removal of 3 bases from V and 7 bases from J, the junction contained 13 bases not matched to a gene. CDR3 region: CASSHVGQGASGVEAFF. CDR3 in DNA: TGCGCCAGCAGCCATGTCGGACAGGGGGCTAGCGGGGTTGAAGCTTTCTTT.

This CDR3 reads CASSFRDSAYNEQFF. The CDR3 nucleotides are TGTGCCAGCAGCTTCCGGGACTCCGCTTACAATGAGCAGTTCTTC. The V call is TRBV7-9, the J call TRBJ2-1; a possible D gene is TRBD2 (6 bases). The germline V gene encodes CDR1 SEHNR and CDR2 FQNEAQ (reference sequence). This CDR3 contains 15 residues. The V and J ends lost 3 bases and 4 bases respectively, with 13 bases between them. Full variable domain (rest looked up from reference TRBV7-9 and TRBJ2-1): DTGVSQNPRHKITKRGQNVTFRCDPISEHNRLYWYRQTLGQGPEFLTYFQNEAQLEKSRLLSDRFSAERPKGSFSTLEIQRTEQGDSAMYLCASSFRDSAYNEQFFGPGTRLTVL.

The CDR3 DNA is TGTGCCAGCATGGGGTCGAGCGGGAGATCGGTGAGCTCCTACAATGAGCAGTTCTTC. Translating it yields CASMGSSGRSVSSYNEQFF. The chain uses TRBV21-1 and TRBJ2-1; no DNA check was done on the table's D call, TRBD2. TRBV21-1 is noted as a pseudogene. The length of the CDR3 is 19 residues.

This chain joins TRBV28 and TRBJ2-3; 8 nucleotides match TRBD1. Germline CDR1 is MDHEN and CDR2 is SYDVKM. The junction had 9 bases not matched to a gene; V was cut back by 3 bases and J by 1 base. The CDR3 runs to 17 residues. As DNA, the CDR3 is TGTGCCAGCAGTTTTTCTCGTCGCAGGGGGCGCACAGATACGCAGTATTTT. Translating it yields CASSFSRRRGRTDTQYF. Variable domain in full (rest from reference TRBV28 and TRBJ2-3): DVKVTQSSRYLVKRTGEKVFLECVQDMDHENMFWYRQDPGLGLRLIYFSYDVKMKEKGDIPEGYSVSREKKERFSLILESASTNQTSMYLCASSFSRRRGRTDTQYFGPGTRLTVL.